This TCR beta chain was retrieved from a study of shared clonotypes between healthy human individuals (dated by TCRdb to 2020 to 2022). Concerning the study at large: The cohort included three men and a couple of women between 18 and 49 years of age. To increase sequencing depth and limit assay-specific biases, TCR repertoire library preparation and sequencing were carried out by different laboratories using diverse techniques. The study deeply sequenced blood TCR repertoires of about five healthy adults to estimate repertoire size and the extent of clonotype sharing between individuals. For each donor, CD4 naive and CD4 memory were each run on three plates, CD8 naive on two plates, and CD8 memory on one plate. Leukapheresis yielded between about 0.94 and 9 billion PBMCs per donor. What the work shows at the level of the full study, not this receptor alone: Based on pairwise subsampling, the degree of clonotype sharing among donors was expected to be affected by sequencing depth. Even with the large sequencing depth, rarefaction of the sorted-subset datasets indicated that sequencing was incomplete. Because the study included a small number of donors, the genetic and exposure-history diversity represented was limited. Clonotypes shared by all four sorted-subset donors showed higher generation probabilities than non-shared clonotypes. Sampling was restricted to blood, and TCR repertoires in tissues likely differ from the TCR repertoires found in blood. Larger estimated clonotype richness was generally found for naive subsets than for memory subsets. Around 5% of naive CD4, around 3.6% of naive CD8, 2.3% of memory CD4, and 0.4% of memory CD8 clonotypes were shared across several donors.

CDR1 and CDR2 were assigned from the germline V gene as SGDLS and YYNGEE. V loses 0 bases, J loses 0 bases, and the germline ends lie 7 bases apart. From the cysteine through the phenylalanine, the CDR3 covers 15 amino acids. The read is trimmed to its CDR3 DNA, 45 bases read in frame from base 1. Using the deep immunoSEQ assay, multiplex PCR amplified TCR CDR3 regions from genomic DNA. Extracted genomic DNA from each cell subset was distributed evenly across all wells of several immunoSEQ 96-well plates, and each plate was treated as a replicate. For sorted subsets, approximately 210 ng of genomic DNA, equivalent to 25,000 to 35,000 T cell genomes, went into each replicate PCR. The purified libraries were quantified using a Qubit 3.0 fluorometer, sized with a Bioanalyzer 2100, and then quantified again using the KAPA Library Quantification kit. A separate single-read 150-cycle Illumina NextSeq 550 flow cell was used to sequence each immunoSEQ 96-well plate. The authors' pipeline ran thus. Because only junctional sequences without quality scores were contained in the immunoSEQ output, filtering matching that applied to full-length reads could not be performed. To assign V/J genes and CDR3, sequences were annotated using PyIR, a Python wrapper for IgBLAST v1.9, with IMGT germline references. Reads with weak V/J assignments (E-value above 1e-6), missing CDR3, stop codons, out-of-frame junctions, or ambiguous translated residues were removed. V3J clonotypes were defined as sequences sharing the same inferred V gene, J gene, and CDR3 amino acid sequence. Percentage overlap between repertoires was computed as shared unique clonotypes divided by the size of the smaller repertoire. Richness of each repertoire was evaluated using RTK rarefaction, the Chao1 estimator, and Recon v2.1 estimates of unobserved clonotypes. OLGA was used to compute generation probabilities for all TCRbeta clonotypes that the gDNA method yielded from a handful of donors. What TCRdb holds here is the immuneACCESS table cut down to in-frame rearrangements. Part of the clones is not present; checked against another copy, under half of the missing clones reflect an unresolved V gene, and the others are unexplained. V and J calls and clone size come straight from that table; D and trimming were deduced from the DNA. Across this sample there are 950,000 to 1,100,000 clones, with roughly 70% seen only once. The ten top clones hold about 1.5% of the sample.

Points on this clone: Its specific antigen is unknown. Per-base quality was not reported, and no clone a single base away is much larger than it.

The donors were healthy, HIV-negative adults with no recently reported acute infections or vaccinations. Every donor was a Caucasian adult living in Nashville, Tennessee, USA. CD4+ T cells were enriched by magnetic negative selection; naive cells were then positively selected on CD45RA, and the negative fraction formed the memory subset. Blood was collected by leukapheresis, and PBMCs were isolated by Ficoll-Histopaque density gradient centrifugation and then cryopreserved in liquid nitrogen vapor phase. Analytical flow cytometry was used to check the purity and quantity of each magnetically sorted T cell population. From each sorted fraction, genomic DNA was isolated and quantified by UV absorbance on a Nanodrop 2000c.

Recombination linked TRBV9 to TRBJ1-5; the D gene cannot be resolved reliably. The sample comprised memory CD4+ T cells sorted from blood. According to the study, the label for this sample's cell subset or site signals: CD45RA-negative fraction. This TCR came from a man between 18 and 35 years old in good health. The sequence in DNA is TGTGCCAGCAGCGTAGGATCCAATAGCAATCAGCCCCAGCATTTT. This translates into CASSVGSNSNQPQHF.